Shown below are 3 T cell receptor beta chains from a single sample sequenced in a study of cytomegalovirus exposure and HLA in healthy donors. 60 Vbeta and 13 Jbeta primers were used in PCR. Here immunoSEQ multiplex PCR was the method, and the copy in TCRdb shows in-frame clones only, minus some. The sample records about 220,000 clones, 82% being singletons. The sequenced sample consisted of PBMCs. All receptors derive from a woman in her 40s in good health and CMV-seropositive.

The chain combines TRBV6-5 with TRBJ2-1, with TRBD2 matching over 8 bases. Trimming cost V 0 bases and J 7 bases; bases outside gene matches: 8. This CDR3 has 16 residues. Germline CDR1 MNHEY, CDR2 SVGAGI. This chain's CDR3 is CASSYSLSGGSNEQFF. CDR3 sequence (DNA): TGTGCCAGCAGTTACTCTCTCTCGGGAGGGTCTAATGAGCAGTTCTTC.

The V and J genes are TRBV7-2 and TRBJ2-3, with 11 nucleotides matching TRBD2. In germline, CDR1 is SGHTA, CDR2 FQGNSA. The CDR3 runs 16 residues. Germline trimming cut 4 bases from V and 3 bases from J; bases unmatched to any gene: 6. The CDR3 here is CASSSIGTSGTDTQYF. CDR3 bases: TGTGCCAGCAGCTCGATTGGGACTAGCGGAACAGATACGCAGTATTTT.

This chain links TRBV7-9 with TRBJ2-1; TRBD2 agrees at 8 bases. The V and J ends lost 5 bases and 9 bases, in that order; junction bases with no gene match: 12. Germline V CDR1 and CDR2: SEHNR, FQNEAQ (reference sequence). The CDR3 has 15 residues. DNA for the CDR3: TGTGCCAGCAGCCGGGGGGGCAGTCGCTTGATTGAGCAGTTCTTC. It specifies CASSRGGSRLIEQFF.